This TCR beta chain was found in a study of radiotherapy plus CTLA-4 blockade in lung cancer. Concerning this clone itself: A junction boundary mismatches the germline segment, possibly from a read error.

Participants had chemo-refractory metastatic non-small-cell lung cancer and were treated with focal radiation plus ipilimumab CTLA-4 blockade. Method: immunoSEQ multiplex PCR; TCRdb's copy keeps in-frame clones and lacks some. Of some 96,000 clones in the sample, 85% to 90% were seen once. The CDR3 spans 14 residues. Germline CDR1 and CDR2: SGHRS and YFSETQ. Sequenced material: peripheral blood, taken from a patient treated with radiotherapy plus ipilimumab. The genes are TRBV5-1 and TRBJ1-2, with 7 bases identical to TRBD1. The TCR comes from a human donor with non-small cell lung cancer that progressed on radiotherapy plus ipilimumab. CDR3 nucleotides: TGCGCCAGCAGCTCGATCCCCGGGACAGCCACTTTGTCCTTC. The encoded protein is CASSSIPGTATLSF.